This passage covers 10 T cell receptor beta chains from one sample sequenced in a study of blood T cell repertoires in COVID-19. Only in-frame clones appear in the TCRdb table, and some are missing; sequencing was by immunoSEQ multiplex PCR. The sample contains over 45,000 clones, approximately 91% of which appear only once. The material sequenced was peripheral blood. The origin of the receptors is a man between 60 and 70 years old with active COVID-19.

V and J are TRBV14 and TRBJ2-3, with 10 bases identical to TRBD2. This CDR3 comprises 16 residues. Trimming removed 1 base from V and 8 bases from J; junction bases left unmatched: 9. The germline V gene has CDR1 SGHDN and CDR2 FVKESK. The CDR3 DNA sequence: TGTGCCAGCAGCCAAGTGGGGAGCGGGAGGGCCCGTACGCAGTATTTT. Translation: CASSQVGSGRARTQYF. The variable domain in full, completed from reference TRBV14 and TRBJ2-3, reads EAGVTQFPSHSVIEKGQTVTLRCDPISGHDNLYWYRRVMGKEIKFLLHFVKESKQDESGMPNNRFLAERTGGTYSTLKVQPAELEDSGVYFCASSQVGSGRARTQYFGPGTRLTVL.

The chain is built from TRBV6-6 and TRBJ2-5, with TRBD1 matching 11 bases. The V gene end was trimmed by 6 bases and the J gene end by 3 bases; junction bases not matched to a gene: 6. In germline, CDR1 is MNHNY, CDR2 SVGAGI (reference sequence). The CDR3 has 15 amino acids. CDR3 bases: TGTGCCAGCAGACGCGGGACAGGGGGGGAAGAGACCCAGTACTTC. Its translation is CASRRGTGGEETQYF.

The rearrangement links TRBV19 to TRBJ1-2, with D possibly matching TRBD1 (6 bases). The CDR3 is 15 residues long. V lost 4 bases and J lost 2, with 14 bases in between. CDR1 and CDR2 (germline): LNHDA, SQIVND (reference sequence). The CDR3 DNA is TGTGCCAGTAGTAATGAACAGGGAGCGAACTATGGCTACACCTTC. Translated, it gives CASSNEQGANYGYTF. The whole variable domain, remainder taken from reference TRBV19 and TRBJ1-2, is DGGITQSPKYLFRKEGQNVTLSCEQNLNHDAMYWYRQDPGQGLRLIYYSQIVNDFQKGDIAEGYSVSREKKESFPLTVTSAQKNPTAFYLCASSNEQGANYGYTFGSGTRLTVV.

The chain employs TRBV7-9 and TRBJ2-1; D is unresolved. V was cut by 8 bases and J by 5 bases, with 4 bases left in between. The CDR3 spans 10 residues. CDR1 is SEHNR and CDR2 is FQNEAQ in the germline V gene (reference sequence). The CDR3 DNA follows: TGTGCCAGCTACAACAATGAGCAGTTCTTC. Translation: CASYNNEQFF. The variable domain in full, with the rest retrieved from reference TRBV7-9 and TRBJ2-1, is DTGVSQNPRHKITKRGQNVTFRCDPISEHNRLYWYRQTLGQGPEFLTYFQNEAQLEKSRLLSDRFSAERPKGSFSTLEIQRTEQGDSAMYLCASYNNEQFFGPGTRLTVL.

The chain employs TRBV7-3 and TRBJ1-5; TRBD1 matches 7 bases. With 5 bases clipped from V and 6 bases from J, the junction kept 7 bases outside the gene matches. The germline V gene encodes CDR1 SGHTA and CDR2 FQGTGA. CDR3 length: 14 residues. CDR3 DNA sequence: TGTGCCAGCAGCCCGCAGGGGGGAGGTCAGCCCCAGCATTTT. This encodes CASSPQGGGQPQHF.

The rearrangement links TRBV11-2 to TRBJ2-4, with 7 bases lining up with TRBD2. V lost 0 bases to trimming and J lost 8 bases; unmatched junction nucleotides: 10. Germline V gene sequence: CDR1 SGHAT, CDR2 FQNNGV. The CDR3 contains 16 residues. The CDR3 sequence: CASSLDWGRALDIQYF. DNA of the CDR3: TGTGCCAGCAGCTTAGATTGGGGGAGGGCCCTAGACATTCAGTACTTC.

The gene calls are TRBV5-1 and TRBJ1-6; tentative D call: TRBD1 (6 bases). This CDR3 contains 16 residues. Germline lookup yields CDR1 SGHRS and CDR2 YFSETQ. Trimming removed 4 bases from V and 8 bases from J, with 19 bases in between. CDR3 nucleotide sequence: TGCGCCAGCAGCCGAAATACAGGGCAAACGGATTCACCCCTCCACTTT. Translating gives CASSRNTGQTDSPLHF.

This clone was counted only a few times. This chain uses TRBV18 with TRBJ1-1, with TRBD1 identical over 7 bases. Trimming took 1 base from V and 7 from J; bases not matched to a gene: 9. This CDR3 has 15 residues. Per the germline V gene, CDR1 is KGHSH and CDR2 is LQKENI. The CDR3 coding sequence is TGTGCCAGCTCACCACGGGGAATCCGGGACAGTGAAGCTTTCTTT. Its translation is CASSPRGIRDSEAFF.

The V and J genes are TRBV7-3 and TRBJ2-3; TRBD2 might be the D (5 bases). V lost 5 bases to trimming and J lost 2 bases, with 14 bases between them. This CDR3 is built from 15 residues. Germline CDR1 SGHTA, CDR2 FQGTGA. In DNA, the CDR3 is TGTGCCAGCAGCCCGAAATTGGGAGACACAGATACGCAGTATTTT. Residues: CASSPKLGDTDTQYF.

This chain connects TRBV11-2 to TRBJ2-1, with TRBD1 as a possible D gene (5 bases). Germline CDR1 is SGHAT and CDR2 is FQNNGV. Trimming took 4 bases from V and 6 from J, leaving 16 bases between them. There are 15 residues in the CDR3. The CDR3 protein is CASSSGRGHLNEQFF. The CDR3 DNA is TGTGCCAGCAGCTCCGGGCGCGGACACCTCAATGAGCAGTTCTTC.